A single sample is the source of the 10 T cell receptor beta chains below, sequenced in a study of T cell responses to AZD1222 COVID-19 vaccine. Clones were sequenced by immunoSEQ multiplex PCR, and TCRdb holds only the in-frame ones, with some missing. The table includes roughly 30,000 clones, 78% detected once. The specimen was peripheral blood, collected 28 days after the second AZD1222 dose. Receptor source: an adult who received the AZD1222 COVID-19 vaccine.

This chain uses TRBV7-8 with TRBJ1-6, with D uncertain. V lost 2 bases, J lost 5 bases, and 10 bases lay in between. The CDR3 contains 15 residues. CDR1 is SGHVS, CDR2 FQNEAQ, per germline. The CDR3 DNA sequence: TGTGCCAGCAGCTTATATAAGAGCCATAATTCACCCCTCCACTTT. Protein sequence: CASSLYKSHNSPLHF.

This clone was counted only a few times. The chain carries TRBV6-4 and TRBJ1-2, with D possibly being TRBD1 (5 bases). The CDR3 is 15 residues long. CDR1 is MRHNA, CDR2 SNTAGT, per germline. Trimming removed 0 bases at V and 4 bases at J, with 12 bases between. CDR3 protein: CASSDSSRGGYGYTF. CDR3 DNA: TGTGCCAGCAGTGACTCATCGAGGGGAGGCTATGGCTACACCTTC.

The J gene is TRBJ2-5, the V gene TRBV7-2; 10 bases are a match to TRBD2. The germline gives CDR1 SGHTA, CDR2 FQGNSA. The CDR3 consists of 16 residues. V dropped 6 bases and J dropped 5; count of bases not matched to a gene: 12. The CDR3 loop is CASSPLKRGGGETQYF. CDR3 coding DNA: TGTGCCAGCAGTCCCCTAAAGCGGGGGGGCGGGGAGACCCAGTACTTC.

This clone was seen a handful of times. The chain combines TRBV5-6 with TRBJ1-4; D is ambiguous. Germline-derived CDR1 and CDR2 are SGHDT and YYEEEE. Trimming removed 2 bases at V and 2 bases at J, with 7 bases between. The CDR3 sequence is 14 residues long. CDR3 residues: CASSFLQTNEKLFF. CDR3 coding DNA: TGTGCCAGCAGCTTCTTACAGACTAATGAAAAACTGTTTTTT.

This clone is classed as medium-sized. This chain links TRBV5-1 with TRBJ1-2; 7 positions match TRBD1. The CDR3 contains 15 residues. The germline gives CDR1 SGHRS, CDR2 YFSETQ. The V and J ends lost 4 bases and 6 bases, in that order; junction bases with no gene match: 12. CDR3 sequence reads: CASSLPLTGRDGYTF. The CDR3, as DNA: TGCGCCAGCAGCCTACCATTGACAGGGCGTGATGGCTACACCTTC.

The chain employs TRBV7-2 and TRBJ2-5; 12 bases fit TRBD2. Germline loops: CDR1 SGHTA, CDR2 FQGNSA. The CDR3 runs to 15 residues. The trim removed 4 bases at V and 3 bases at J, leaving 3 bases unmatched. The DNA for the CDR3 is TGTGCCAGCAGCTCGAGGACTAGCGGGGAAGAGACCCAGTACTTC. Translated: CASSSRTSGEETQYF.

This chain connects TRBV11-2 to TRBJ2-1; 10 nucleotides match TRBD2. Unmatched junction bases numbered 0, after V lost 1 base and J lost 3 bases. Germline V gene sequence: CDR1 SGHAT, CDR2 FQNNGV. CDR3 length: 15 residues. As DNA, the CDR3 is TGTGCCAGCAGCTTAGCTAGCGGGAGCTACAATGAGCAGTTCTTC. Translation gives CASSLASGSYNEQFF.

V usage is TRBV9 and J usage is TRBJ2-3, with unresolved D. CDR1 is SGDLS and CDR2 is YYNGEE in the germline V gene. Trimming removed 0 bases from V and 2 bases from J, with 7 bases in between. This CDR3 is built from 14 residues. CDR3 in amino acids: CASSVVEITDTQYF. CDR3 nucleotides: TGTGCCAGCAGCGTAGTTGAGATCACAGATACGCAGTATTTT.

This clone was seen only once. This chain joins TRBV19 and TRBJ1-6; D is unclear. This CDR3 is built from 15 residues. Germline V lookup: CDR1 LNHDA, CDR2 SQIVND (reference sequence). V lost 5 bases, J lost 8 bases, and 16 bases lay in between. The CDR3 protein is CASSPEWGRDSPLHF. As DNA, the CDR3 is TGTGCCAGTAGTCCGGAGTGGGGTAGGGATTCACCCCTCCACTTT. Drawing the rest from reference TRBV19 and TRBJ1-6, the complete variable domain is DGGITQSPKYLFRKEGQNVTLSCEQNLNHDAMYWYRQDPGQGLRLIYYSQIVNDFQKGDIAEGYSVSREKKESFPLTVTSAQKNPTAFYLCASSPEWGRDSPLHFGNGTRLTVT.

The chain recombines TRBV3-1 (or the pseudogene TRBV3-2) with TRBJ1-6; D gene unclear. The CDR3 extends over 14 amino acids. Per the germline V gene, CDR1 is LGHDT and CDR2 is YNNKEL (reference sequence). Trimming stripped 4 bases from V and 7 bases from J, with 11 bases between. The CDR3 is CASSLGFRNSPLHF. In nucleotides, the CDR3 is TGTGCCAGCAGCCTTGGTTTTCGAAATTCACCCCTCCACTTT.